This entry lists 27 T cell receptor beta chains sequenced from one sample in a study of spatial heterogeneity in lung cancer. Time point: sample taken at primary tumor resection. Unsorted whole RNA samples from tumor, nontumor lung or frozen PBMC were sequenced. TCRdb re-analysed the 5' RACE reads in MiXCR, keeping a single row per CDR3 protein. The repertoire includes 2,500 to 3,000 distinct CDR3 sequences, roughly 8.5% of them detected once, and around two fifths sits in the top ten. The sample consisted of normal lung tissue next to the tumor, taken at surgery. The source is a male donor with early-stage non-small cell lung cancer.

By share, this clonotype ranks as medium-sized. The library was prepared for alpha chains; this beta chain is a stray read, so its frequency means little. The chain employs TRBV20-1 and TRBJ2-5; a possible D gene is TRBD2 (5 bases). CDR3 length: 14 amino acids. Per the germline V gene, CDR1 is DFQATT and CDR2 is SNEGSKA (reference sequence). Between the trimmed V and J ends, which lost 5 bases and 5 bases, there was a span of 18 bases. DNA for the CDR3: TGCAGTGCTCCTGGTGAAGGGAGATGGGAGACCCAGTACTTC. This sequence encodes CSAPGEGRWETQYF.

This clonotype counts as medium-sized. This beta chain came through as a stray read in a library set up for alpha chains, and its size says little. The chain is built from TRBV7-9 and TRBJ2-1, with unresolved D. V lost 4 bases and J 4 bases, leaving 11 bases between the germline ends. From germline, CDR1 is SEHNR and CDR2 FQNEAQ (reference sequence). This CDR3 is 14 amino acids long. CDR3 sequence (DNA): TGTGCCAGCAGCTCCGGACGGAGTTACAATGAGCAGTTCTTC. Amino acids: CASSSGRSYNEQFF.

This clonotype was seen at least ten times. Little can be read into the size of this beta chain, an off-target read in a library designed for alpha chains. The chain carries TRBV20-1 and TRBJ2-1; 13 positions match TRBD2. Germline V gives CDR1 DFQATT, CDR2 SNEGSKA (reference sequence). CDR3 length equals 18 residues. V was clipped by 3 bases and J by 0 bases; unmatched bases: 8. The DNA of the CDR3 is TGCAGTGCTAGGGCACTAGCGGGAGGGCCCCGCTCCTACAATGAGCAGTTCTTC. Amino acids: CSARALAGGPRSYNEQFF.

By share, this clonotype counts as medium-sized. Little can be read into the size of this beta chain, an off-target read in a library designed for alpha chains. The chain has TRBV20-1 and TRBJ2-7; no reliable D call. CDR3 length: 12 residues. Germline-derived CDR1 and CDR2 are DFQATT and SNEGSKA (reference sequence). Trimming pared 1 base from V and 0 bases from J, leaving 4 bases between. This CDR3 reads CSARGSSYEQYF. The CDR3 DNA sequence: TGCAGTGCTAGAGGGTCCTCCTACGAGCAGTACTTC.

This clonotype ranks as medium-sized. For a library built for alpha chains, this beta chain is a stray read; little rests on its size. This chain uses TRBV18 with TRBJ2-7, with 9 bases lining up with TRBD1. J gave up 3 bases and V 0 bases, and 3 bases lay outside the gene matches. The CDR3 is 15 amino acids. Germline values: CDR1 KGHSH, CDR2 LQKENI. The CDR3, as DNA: TGTGCCAGCTCACCACCGGACAGGGGCCTCTACGAGCAGTACTTC. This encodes CASSPPDRGLYEQYF.

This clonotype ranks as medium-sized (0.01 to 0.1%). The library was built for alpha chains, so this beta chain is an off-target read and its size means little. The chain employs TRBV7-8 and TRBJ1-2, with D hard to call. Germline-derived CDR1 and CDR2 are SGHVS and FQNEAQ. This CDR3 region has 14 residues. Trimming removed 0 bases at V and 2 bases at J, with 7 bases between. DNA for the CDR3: TGTGCCAGCAGCTTAGCAGCAGTCAACTATGGCTACACCTTC. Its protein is CASSLAAVNYGYTF.

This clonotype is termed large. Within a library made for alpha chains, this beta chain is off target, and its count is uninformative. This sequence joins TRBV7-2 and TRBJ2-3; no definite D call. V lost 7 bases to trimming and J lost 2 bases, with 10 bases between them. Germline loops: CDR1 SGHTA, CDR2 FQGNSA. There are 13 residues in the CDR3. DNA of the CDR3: TGTGCCAGCAACCAGAACCCCACAGATACGCAGTATTTT. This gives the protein CASNQNPTDTQYF. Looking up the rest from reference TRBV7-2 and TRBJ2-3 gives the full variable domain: GAGVSQSPSNKVTEKGKDVELRCDPISGHTALYWYRQSLGQGLEFLIYFQGNSAPDKSGLPSDRFSAERTGGSVSTLTIQRTQQEDSAVYLCASNQNPTDTQYFGPGTRLTVL.

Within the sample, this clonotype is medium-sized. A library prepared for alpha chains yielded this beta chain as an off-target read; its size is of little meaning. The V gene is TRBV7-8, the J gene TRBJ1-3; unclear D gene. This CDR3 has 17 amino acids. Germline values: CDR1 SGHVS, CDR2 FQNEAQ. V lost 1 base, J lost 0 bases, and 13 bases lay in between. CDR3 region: CASSLDRPGRSGNTIYF. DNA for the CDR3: TGTGCCAGCAGCTTAGATCGCCCAGGACGCTCTGGAAACACCATATATTTT.

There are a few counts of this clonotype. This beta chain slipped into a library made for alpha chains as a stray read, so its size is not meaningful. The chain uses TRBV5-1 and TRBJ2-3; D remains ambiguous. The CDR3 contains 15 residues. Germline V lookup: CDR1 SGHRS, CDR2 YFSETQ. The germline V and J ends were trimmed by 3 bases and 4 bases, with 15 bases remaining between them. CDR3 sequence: CASSSSPLRADTQYF. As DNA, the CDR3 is TGCGCCAGCAGCTCCTCTCCACTTCGGGCAGATACGCAGTATTTT.

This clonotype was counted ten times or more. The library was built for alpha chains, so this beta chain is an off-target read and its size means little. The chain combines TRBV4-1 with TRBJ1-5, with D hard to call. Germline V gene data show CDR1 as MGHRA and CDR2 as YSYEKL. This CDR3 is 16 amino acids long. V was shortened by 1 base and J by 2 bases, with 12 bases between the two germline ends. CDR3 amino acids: CASSQGWGEGNQPQHF. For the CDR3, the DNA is TGCGCCAGCAGCCAAGGTTGGGGAGAAGGCAATCAGCCCCAGCATTTT.

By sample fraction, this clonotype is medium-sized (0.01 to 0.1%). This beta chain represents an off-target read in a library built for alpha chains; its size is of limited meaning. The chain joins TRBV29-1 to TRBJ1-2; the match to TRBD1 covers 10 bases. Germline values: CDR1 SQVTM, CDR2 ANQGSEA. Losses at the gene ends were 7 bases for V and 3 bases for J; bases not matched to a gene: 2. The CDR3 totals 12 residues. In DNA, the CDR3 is TGCAGCGGAGGACAGGGGGACTATGGCTACACCTTC. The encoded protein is CSGGQGDYGYTF.

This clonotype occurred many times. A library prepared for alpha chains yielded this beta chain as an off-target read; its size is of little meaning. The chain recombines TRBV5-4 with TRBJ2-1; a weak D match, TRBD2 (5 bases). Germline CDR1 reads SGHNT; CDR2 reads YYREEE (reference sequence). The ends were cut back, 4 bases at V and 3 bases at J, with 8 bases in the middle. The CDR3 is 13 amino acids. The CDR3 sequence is CASSSTSYNEQFF. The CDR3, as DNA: TGTGCCAGCAGCAGTACTAGCTACAATGAGCAGTTCTTC.

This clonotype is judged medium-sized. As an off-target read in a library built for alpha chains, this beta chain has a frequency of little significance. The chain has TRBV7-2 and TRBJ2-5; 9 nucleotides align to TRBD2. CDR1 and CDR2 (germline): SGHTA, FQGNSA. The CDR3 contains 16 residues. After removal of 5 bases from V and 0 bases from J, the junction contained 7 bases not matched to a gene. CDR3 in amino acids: CASSHSSGTNQETQYF. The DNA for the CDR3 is TGTGCCAGCAGCCACTCTAGCGGGACCAACCAAGAGACCCAGTACTTC. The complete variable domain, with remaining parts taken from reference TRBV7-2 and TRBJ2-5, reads GAGVSQSPSNKVTEKGKDVELRCDPISGHTALYWYRQSLGQGLEFLIYFQGNSAPDKSGLPSDRFSAERTGGSVSTLTIQRTQQEDSAVYLCASSHSSGTNQETQYFGPGTRLLVL.

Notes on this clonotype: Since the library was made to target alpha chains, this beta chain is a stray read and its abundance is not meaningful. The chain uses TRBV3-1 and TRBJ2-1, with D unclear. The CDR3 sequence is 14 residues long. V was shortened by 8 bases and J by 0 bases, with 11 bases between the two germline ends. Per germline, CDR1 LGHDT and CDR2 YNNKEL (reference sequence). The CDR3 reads CASLHQASYNEQFF. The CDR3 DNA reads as TGTGCCAGCCTCCACCAGGCCTCCTACAATGAGCAGTTCTTC.

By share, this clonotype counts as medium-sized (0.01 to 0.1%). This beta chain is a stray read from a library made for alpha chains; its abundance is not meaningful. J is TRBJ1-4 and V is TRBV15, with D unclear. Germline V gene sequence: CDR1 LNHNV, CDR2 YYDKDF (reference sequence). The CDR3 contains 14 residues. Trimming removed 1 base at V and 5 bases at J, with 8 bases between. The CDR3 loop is CATSRVGRNEKLFF. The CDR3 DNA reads TGTGCCACCAGCAGAGTAGGAAGGAATGAAAAACTGTTTTTT.

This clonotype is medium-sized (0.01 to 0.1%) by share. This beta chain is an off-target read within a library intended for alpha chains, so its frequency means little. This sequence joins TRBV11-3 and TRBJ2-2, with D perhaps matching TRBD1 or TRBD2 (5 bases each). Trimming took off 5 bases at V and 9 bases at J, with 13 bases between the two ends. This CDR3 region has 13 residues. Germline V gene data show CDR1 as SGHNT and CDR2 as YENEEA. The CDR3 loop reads CASSPRGDRELFF. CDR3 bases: TGTGCCAGCAGCCCCCGTGGGGACCGGGAGCTGTTTTTT.

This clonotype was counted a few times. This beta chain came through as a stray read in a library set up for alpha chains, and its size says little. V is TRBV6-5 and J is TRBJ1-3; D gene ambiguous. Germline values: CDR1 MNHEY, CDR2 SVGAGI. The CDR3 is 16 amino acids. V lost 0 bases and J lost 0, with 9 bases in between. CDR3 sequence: CASSYSPSLSGNTIYF. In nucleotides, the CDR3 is TGTGCCAGCAGTTACTCTCCGTCCCTCTCTGGAAACACCATATATTTT.

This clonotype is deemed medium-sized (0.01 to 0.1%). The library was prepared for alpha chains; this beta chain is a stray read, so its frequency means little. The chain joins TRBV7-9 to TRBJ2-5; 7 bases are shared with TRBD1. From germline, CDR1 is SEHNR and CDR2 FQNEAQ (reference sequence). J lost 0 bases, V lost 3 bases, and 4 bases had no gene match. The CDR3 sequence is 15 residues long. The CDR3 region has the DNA TGTGCCAGCAGCTTGGGTGACAGGGACCAAGAGACCCAGTACTTC. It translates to CASSLGDRDQETQYF.

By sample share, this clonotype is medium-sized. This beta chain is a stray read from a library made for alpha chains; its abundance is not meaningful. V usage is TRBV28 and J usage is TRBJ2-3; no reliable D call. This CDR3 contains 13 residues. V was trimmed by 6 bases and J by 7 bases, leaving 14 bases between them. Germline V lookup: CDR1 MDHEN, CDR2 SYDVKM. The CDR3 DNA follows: TGTGCCAGCAGCGTCGGAAGGGTGAATACGCAGTATTTT. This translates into CASSVGRVNTQYF.

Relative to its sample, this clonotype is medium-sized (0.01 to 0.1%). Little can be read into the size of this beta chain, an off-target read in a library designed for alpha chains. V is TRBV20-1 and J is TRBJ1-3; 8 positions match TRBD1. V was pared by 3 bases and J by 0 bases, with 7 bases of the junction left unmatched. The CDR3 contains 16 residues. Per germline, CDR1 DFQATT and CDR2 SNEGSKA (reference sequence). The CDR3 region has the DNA TGCAGTGCTAGCCGGTGGGACAGGAGCTCTGGAAACACCATATATTTT. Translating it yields CSASRWDRSSGNTIYF.

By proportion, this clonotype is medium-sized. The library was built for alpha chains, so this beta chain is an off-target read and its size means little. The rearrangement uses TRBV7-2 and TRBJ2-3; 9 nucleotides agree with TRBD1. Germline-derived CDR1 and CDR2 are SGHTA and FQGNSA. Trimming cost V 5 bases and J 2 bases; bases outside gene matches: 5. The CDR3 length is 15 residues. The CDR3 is CASSLQGAVTDTQYF. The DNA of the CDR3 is TGTGCCAGCAGCCTACAGGGGGCCGTCACAGATACGCAGTATTTT.

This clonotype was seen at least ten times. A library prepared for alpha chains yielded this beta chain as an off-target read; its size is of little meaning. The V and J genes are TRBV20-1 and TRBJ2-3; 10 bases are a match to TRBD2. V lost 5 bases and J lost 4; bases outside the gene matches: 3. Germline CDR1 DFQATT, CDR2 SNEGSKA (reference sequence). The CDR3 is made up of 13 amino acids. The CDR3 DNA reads TGCAGTGCTCCCGGGACTAGCGCAGATACGCAGTATTTT. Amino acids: CSAPGTSADTQYF.

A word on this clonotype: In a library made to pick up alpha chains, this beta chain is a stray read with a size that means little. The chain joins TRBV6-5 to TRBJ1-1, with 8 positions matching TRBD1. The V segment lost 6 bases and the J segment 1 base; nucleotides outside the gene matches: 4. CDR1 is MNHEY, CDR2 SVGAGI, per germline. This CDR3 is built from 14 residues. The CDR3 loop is CASRRTGRNTEAFF. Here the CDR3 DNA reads TGTGCCAGCAGGAGGACAGGGCGGAACACTGAAGCTTTCTTT.

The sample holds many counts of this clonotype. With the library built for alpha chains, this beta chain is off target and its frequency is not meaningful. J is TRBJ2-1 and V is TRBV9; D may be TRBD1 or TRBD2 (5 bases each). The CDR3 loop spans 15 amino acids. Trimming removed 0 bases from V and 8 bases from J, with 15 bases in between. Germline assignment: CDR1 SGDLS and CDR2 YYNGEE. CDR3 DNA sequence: TGTGCCAGCAGCGTAGGGGCATCCCGGGACGATGAGCAGTTCTTC. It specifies CASSVGASRDDEQFF.

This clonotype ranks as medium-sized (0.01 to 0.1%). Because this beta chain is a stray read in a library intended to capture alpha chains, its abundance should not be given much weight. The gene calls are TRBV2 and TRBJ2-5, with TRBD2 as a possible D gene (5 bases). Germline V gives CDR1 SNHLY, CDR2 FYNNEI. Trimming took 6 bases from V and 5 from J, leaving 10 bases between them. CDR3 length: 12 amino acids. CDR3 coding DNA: TGTGCCAGCAGAACAACGGGGGAGACCCAGTACTTC. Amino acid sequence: CASRTTGETQYF. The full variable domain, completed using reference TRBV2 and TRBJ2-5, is EPEVTQTPSHQVTQMGQEVILRCVPISNHLYFYWYRQILGQKVEFLVSFYNNEISEKSEIFDDQFSVERPDGSNFTLKIRSTKLEDSAMYFCASRTTGETQYFGPGTRLLVL.

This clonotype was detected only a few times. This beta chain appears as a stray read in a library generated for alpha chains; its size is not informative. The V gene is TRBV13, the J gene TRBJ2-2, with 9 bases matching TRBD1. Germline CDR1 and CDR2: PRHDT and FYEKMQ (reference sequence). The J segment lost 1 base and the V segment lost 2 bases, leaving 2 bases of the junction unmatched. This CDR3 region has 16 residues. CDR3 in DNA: TGTGCCAGCAGCTTATCGGACAGGGGGAACACCGGGGAGCTGTTTTTT. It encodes CASSLSDRGNTGELFF.

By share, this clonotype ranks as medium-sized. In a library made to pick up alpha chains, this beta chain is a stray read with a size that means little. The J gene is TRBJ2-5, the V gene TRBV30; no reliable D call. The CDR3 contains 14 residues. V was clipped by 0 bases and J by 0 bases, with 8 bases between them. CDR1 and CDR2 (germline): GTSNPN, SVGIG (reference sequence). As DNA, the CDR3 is TGTGCCTGGAGTGTAGGCCACGACCAAGAGACCCAGTACTTC. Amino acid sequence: CAWSVGHDQETQYF.